These T cell receptor beta chains were read from a single sample in a study of tumor and adjacent non-tumor tissue in lung cancer. MiXCR, applied by TCRdb to the multiplex PCR reads, yields one record per CDR3 protein. Of approximately 75,000 distinct CDR3 sequences in the sample, under 85% are singletons; the top ten hold about 12%. The sample was lung tumor tissue. These receptors all come from a woman in her fifties or sixties with non-small cell lung cancer. CDR3s include the opening cysteine and the closing phenylalanine or tryptophan. Each record gives: clone size, V gene, CDR3 protein. Clone size is given for some rows only: seen once, a few or many times, or a class if the clone is expanded.

clone size: .; V gene: TRBV20-1; CDR3 protein: CNVRSPGAGVYDQYF
clone size: .; V gene: TRBV6-5; CDR3 protein: CAICTRRPNTGELFF
clone size: .; V gene: TRBV7-3; CDR3 protein: CASSGPAGADTQYF
clone size: .; V gene: TRBV4-1; CDR3 protein: CASSQTAFNYGYTF
clone size: .; V gene: TRBV6-1; CDR3 protein: CASSEAQGMYYEQFF
clone size: .; V gene: TRBV6-6; CDR3 protein: CASSQGIPGNTIYF
clone size: .; V gene: TRBV12-3/TRBV12-4; CDR3 protein: CASRASGSQETQNF
clone size: .; V gene: TRBV5-5; CDR3 protein: CTSSLIRSPGEKLFF
clone size: .; V gene: TRBV6-6; CDR3 protein: CTSSPQAASYNEQFF
clone size: .; V gene: TRBV6-1; CDR3 protein: CASSGIGDGYTF
clone size: many; V gene: TRBV28; CDR3 protein: CASSLYGTSEPNEKLFF
clone size: .; V gene: TRBV6-5; CDR3 protein: CASSYEWEDHEQFF
clone size: many; V gene: TRBV10-1; CDR3 protein: CASSESGITEAFF
clone size: .; V gene: TRBV6-6; CDR3 protein: CASRTGSLAGNIEQFF
clone size: .; V gene: TRBV12-3/TRBV12-4; CDR3 protein: CDSSSGTVRQYF
clone size: .; V gene: TRBV19; CDR3 protein: CASSICDSSNYGYTF
clone size: .; V gene: TRBV13; CDR3 protein: CANSLNSGLAGVEQYF
clone size: .; V gene: TRBV6-6; CDR3 protein: CASSSSGRTHRELFF
clone size: .; V gene: TRBV28; CDR3 protein: CASSLGRSSNCSYTF
clone size: .; V gene: TRBV11-2; CDR3 protein: CARSLGGNYGYAF
clone size: medium-sized; V gene: TRBV10-3; CDR3 protein: CAISGQVQNNEQFF
clone size: .; V gene: TRBV20-1; CDR3 protein: CNARPTPSATPYNEQFF
clone size: .; V gene: TRBV20-1; CDR3 protein: CSPTPGGGNEAFF
clone size: .; V gene: TRBV6-2/TRBV6-3; CDR3 protein: CVSRRSESFYNEQFF
clone size: .; V gene: TRBV24-1; CDR3 protein: CAISDLEMADTQYF
clone size: .; V gene: TRBV6-2/TRBV6-3; CDR3 protein: CASSCGRETSYNEQFF
clone size: .; V gene: TRBV12-3/TRBV12-4; CDR3 protein: CASSHSDRGRGEEFF
clone size: .; V gene: TRBV12-3/TRBV12-4; CDR3 protein: CASGFRGRTSGRIPAGELFF
clone size: .; V gene: TRBV6-2/TRBV6-3; CDR3 protein: CTSSPGTANYGYTF
clone size: many; V gene: TRBV6-1; CDR3 protein: CASSERDRGIYEQYF